This paragraph covers one T cell receptor beta chain sequence. This specimen comes from a study of cytomegalovirus exposure and HLA in healthy donors. Clones were read by immunoSEQ multiplex PCR, and TCRdb kept only the in-frame ones, dropping some. The sample includes about 140,000 clones, roughly four fifths of them seen just once. CDR3 length: 16 residues. V shed 1 base and J 4 bases; nucleotides not matched to a gene: 9. Germline V gives CDR1 LGHNA, CDR2 YNFKEQ. The TCR sequence derives from a young woman in good health and CMV-seronegative. The V gene is TRBV4-2, the J gene TRBJ2-5; 7 nucleotides align to TRBD2. Sequenced sample: PBMCs. CDR3 bases: TGTGCCAGCAGCCAAGGAGCGAAGCGGGGAGGAGAGACCCAGTACTTC. Translating gives CASSQGAKRGGETQYF.